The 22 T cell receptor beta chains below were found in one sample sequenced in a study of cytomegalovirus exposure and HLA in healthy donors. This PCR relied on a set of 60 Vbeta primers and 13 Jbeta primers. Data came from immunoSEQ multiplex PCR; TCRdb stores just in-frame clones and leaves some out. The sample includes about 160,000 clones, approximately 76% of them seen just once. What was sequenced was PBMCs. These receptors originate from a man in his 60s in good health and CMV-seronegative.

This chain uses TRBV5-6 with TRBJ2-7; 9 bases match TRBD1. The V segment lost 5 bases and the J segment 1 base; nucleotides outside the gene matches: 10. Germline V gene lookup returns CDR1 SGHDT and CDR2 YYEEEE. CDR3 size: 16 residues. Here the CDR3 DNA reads TGTGCCAGCAGTTCGGGGACAGGGCTTGGGTCCTACGAGCAGTACTTC. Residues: CASSSGTGLGSYEQYF. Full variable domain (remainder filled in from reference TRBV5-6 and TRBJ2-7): DAGVTQSPTHLIKTRGQQVTLRCSPKSGHDTVSWYQQALGQGPQFIFQYYEEEERQRGNFPDRFSGHQFPNYSSELNVNALLLGDSALYLCASSSGTGLGSYEQYFGPGTRLTVT.

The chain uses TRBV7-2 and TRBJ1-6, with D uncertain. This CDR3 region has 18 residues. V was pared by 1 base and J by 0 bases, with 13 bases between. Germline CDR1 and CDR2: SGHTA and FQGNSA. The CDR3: CASSLDPPGSSYNSPLHF. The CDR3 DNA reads TGTGCCAGCAGCTTAGACCCCCCCGGGAGCTCCTATAATTCACCCCTCCACTTT.

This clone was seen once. CDR3 nucleotide sequence: TGTGCCTGGGGGCGGGATACTATGAACACCGGGGAGCTGTTTTTT. Its translation is CAWGRDTMNTGELFF. The chain joins TRBV30 to TRBJ2-2, with D tentatively TRBD2 (6 bases). Germline CDR1 is GTSNPN and CDR2 is SVGIG (reference sequence). V dropped 5 bases and J dropped 1 base, with 14 bases sitting between them. The CDR3 is 15 amino acids.

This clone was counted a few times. CDR3 coding DNA: TGCGCCAGCAGCTTCGAGGGGAGGGGTACCTACGAGCAGTACTTC. As protein: CASSFEGRGTYEQYF. The V and J genes are TRBV5-1 and TRBJ2-5; 7 bases are a match to TRBD2. Gene TRBJ2-7 matches the end of the DNA better, so the J call may be wrong. The CDR3 is 15 amino acids. CDR1 and CDR2 from the germline V gene are SGHRS and YFSETQ.

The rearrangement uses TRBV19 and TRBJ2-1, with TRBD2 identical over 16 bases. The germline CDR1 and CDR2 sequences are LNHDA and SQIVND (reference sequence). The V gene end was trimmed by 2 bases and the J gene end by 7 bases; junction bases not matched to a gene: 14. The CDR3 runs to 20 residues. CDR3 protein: CASSIQDGPGLAGGRNEQFF. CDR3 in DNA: TGTGCCAGTAGTATACAGGACGGACCGGGACTAGCGGGAGGGCGGAATGAGCAGTTCTTC.

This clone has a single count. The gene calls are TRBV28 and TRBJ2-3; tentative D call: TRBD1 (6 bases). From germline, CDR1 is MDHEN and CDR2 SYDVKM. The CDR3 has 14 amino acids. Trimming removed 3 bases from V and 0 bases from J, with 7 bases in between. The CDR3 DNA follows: TGTGCCAGCAGTTTGGGGACAAGCACAGATACGCAGTATTTT. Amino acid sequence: CASSLGTSTDTQYF.

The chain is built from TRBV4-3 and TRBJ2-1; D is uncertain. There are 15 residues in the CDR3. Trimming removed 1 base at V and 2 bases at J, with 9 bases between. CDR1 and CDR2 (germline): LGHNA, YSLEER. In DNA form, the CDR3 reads TGCGCCAGCAGCCAAGGGCTGCAAGCCTACAATGAGCAGTTCTTC. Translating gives CASSQGLQAYNEQFF.

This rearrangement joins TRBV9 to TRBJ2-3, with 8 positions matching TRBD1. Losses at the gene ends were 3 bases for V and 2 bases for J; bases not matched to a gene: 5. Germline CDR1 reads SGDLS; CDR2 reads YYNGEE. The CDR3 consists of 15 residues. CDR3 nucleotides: TGTGCCAGCAGCGCGACAGGGGACCCCACAGATACGCAGTATTTT. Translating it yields CASSATGDPTDTQYF.

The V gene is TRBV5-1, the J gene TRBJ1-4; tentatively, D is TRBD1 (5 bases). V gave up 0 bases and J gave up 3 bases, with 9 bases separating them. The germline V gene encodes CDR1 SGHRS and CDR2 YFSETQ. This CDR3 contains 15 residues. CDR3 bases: TGCGCCAGCAGCTTGGCGGGGGGTGCTAATGAAAAACTGTTTTTT. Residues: CASSLAGGANEKLFF.

This CDR3 reads CASSLDGGDNEQFF. The DNA for the CDR3 is TGTGCCAGCAGCTTAGATGGCGGGGACAATGAGCAGTTCTTC. The chain recombines TRBV11-3 with TRBJ2-1; a weak D match, TRBD2 (6 bases). Germline V gives CDR1 SGHNT, CDR2 YENEEA. Trimming left V 0 bases short and J 5 bases short, with 8 bases between. CDR3 length: 14 amino acids.

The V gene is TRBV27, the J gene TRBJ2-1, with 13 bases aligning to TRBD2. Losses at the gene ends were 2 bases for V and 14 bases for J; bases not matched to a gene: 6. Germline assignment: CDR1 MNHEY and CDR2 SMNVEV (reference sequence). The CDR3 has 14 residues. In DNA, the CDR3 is TGTGCCAGCAGTTTAAAACTAGCGGGGGGGAGAAAGTTCTTC. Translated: CASSLKLAGGRKFF.

CDR3 sequence: CASSQLAGGPYEQYF. The DNA of the CDR3 is TGTGCCAGCAGTCAACTAGCGGGAGGACCCTACGAGCAGTACTTC. The chain employs TRBV27 and TRBJ2-7; 12 bases are a match to TRBD2. This CDR3 is built from 15 residues. Trimming took 5 bases from V and 2 from J; bases not matched to a gene: 4. In germline, CDR1 is MNHEY, CDR2 SMNVEV (reference sequence).

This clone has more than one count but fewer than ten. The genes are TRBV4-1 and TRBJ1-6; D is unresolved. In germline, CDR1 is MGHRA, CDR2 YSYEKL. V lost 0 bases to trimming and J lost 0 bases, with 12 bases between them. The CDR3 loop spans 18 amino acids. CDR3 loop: CASSQDFRGSSYNSPLHF. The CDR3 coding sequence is TGCGCCAGCAGCCAAGATTTTCGTGGGAGCTCCTATAATTCACCCCTCCACTTT.

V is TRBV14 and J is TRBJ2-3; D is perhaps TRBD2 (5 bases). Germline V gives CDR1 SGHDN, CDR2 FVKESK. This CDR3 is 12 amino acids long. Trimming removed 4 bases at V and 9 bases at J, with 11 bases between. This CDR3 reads CASSLPGLTQYF. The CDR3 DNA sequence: TGTGCCAGCAGCCTCCCGGGGTTAACGCAGTATTTT.

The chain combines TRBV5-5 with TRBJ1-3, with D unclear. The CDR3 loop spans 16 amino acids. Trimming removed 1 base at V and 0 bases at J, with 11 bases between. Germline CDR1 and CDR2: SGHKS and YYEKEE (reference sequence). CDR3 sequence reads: CASSLFPSSSGNTIYF. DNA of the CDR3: TGTGCCAGCAGCTTGTTTCCCAGTTCCTCTGGAAACACCATATATTTT.

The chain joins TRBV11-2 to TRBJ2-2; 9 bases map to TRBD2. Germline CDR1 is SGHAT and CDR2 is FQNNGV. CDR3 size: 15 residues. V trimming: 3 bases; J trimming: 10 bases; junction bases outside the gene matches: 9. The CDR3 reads CASSFRGGGAQELFF. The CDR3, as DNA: TGTGCCAGCAGCTTTAGGGGCGGGGGGGCCCAGGAGCTGTTTTTT.

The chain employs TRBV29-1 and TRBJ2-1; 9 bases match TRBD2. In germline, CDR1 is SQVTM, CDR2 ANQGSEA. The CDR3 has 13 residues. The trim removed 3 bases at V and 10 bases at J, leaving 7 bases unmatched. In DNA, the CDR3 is TGCAGCGTTGAGGGCGGGGGGGCGAGGGAGCAGTTCTTC. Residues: CSVEGGGAREQFF.

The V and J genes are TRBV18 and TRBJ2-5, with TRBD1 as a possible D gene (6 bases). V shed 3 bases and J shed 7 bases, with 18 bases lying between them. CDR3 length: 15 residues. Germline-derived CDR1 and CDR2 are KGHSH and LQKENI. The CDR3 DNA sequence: TGTGCCAGCTCACCGCTCGGGACACAGAGTGGGACCCAGTACTTC. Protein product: CASSPLGTQSGTQYF.

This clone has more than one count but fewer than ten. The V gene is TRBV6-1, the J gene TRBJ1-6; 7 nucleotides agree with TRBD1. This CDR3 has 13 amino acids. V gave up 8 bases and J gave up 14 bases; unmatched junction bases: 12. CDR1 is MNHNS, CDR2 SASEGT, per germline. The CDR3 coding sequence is TGTGCCAGCCGGGACAGCGTCTTGTCGGCCCTCCACTTT. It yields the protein CASRDSVLSALHF.

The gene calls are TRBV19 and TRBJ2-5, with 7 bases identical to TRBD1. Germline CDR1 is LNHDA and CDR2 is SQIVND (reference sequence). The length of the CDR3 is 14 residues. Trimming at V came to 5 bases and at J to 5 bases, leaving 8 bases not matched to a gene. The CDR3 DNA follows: TGTGCCAGTAGTGGAGGACAGGCCGGGGAGACCCAGTACTTC. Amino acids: CASSGGQAGETQYF.

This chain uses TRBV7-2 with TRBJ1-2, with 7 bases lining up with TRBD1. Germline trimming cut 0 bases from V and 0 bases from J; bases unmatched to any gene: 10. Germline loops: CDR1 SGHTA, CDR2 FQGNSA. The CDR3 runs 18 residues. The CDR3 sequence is CASSLATIGTVSNYGYTF. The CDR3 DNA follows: TGTGCCAGCAGCTTAGCCACCATAGGGACAGTTTCTAACTATGGCTACACCTTC.

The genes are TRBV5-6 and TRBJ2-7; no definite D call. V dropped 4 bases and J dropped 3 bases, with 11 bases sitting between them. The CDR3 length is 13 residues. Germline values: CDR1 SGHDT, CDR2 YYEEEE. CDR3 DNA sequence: TGTGCCAGCAGCCCTCAGTGGAGCTACGAGCAGTACTTC. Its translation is CASSPQWSYEQYF.